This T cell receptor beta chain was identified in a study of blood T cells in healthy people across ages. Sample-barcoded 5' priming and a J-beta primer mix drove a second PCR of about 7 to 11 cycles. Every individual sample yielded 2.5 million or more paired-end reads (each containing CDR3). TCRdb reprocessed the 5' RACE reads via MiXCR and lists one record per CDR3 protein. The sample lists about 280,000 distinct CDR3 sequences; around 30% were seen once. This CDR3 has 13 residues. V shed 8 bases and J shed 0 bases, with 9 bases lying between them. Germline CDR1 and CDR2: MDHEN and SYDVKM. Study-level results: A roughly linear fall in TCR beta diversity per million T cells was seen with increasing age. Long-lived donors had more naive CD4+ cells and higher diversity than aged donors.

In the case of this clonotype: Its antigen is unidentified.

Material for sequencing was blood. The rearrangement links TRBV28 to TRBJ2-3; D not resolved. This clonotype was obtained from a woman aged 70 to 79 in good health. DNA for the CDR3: TGTGCCAGCGACGCCTCTAGCACAGATACGCAGTATTTT. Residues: CASDASSTDTQYF.